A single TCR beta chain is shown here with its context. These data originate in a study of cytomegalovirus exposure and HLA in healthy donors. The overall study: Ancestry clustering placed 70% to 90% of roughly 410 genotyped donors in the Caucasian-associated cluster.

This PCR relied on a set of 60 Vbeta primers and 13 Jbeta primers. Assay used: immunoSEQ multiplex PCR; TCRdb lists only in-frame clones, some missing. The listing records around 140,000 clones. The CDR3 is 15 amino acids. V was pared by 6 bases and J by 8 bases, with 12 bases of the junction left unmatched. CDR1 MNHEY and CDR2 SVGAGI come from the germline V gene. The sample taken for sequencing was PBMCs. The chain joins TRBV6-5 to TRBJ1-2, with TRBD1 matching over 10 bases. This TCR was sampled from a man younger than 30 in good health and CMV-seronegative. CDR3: CASRPRDRGQKGYTF. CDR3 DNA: TGTGCCAGCAGACCCCGGGACAGGGGACAAAAGGGCTACACCTTC.